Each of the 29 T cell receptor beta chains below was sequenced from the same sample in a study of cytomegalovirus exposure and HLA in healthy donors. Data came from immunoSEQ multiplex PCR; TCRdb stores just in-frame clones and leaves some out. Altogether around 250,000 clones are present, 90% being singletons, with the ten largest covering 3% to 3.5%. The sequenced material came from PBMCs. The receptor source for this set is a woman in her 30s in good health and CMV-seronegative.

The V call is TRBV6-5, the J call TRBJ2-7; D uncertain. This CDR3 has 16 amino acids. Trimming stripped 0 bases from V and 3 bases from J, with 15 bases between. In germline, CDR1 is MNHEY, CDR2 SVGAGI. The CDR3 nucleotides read TGTGCCAGCAGTTACTCCCTGAGGACGGTGAGCTACGAGCAGTACTTC. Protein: CASSYSLRTVSYEQYF.

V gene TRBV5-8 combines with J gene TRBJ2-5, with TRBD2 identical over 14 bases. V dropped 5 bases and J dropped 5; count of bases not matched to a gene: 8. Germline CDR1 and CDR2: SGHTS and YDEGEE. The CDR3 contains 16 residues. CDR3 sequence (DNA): TGTGCCAGCAGGGGACTAGCGGGAGAGAGGAGGGAGACCCAGTACTTC. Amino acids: CASRGLAGERRETQYF.

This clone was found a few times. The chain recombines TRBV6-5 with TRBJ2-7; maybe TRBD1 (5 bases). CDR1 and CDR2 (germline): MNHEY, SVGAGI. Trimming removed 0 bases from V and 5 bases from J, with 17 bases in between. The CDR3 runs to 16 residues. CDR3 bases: TGTGCCAGCAGTTACTCTTCGGGTGTAGGGGCCCACGAGCAGTACTTC. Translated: CASSYSSGVGAHEQYF.

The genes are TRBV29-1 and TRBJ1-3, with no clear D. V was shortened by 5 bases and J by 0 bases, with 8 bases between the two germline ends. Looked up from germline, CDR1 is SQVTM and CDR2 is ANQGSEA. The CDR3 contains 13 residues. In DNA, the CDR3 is TGCAGCGTTCGCAGCCACTCTGGAAACACCATATATTTT. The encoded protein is CSVRSHSGNTIYF.

Here the CDR3 DNA reads TGCAGCGTGACTAGCGGGAGATCGGCCAAAAACATTCAGTACTTC. Amino acid sequence: CSVTSGRSAKNIQYF. The chain joins TRBV29-1 to TRBJ2-4; 12 nucleotides agree with TRBD2. Per the germline V gene, CDR1 is SQVTM and CDR2 is ANQGSEA. This CDR3 is 15 amino acids long. Trimming at V came to 6 bases and at J to 1 base, leaving 4 bases not matched to a gene. The whole variable domain, remainder taken from reference TRBV29-1 and TRBJ2-4, is SAVISQKPSRDICQRGTSLTIQCQVDSQVTMMFWYRQQPGQSLTLIATANQGSEATYESGFVIDKFPISRPNLTFSTLTVSNMSPEDSSIYLCSVTSGRSAKNIQYFGAGTRLSVL.

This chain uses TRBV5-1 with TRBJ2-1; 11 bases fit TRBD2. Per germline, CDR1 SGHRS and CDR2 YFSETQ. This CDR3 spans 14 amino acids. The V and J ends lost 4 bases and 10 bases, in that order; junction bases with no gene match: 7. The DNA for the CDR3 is TGCGCCAGCAGCATGGGGACTAGCGGATTAGAGCAGTTCTTC. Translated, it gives CASSMGTSGLEQFF.

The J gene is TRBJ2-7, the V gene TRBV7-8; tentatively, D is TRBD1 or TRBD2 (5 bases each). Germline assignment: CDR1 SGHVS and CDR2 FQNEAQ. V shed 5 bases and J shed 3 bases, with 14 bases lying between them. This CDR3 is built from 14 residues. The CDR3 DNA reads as TGTGCCAGCAGCCCTGAACCGGGGCTCTACGAGCAGTACTTC. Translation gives CASSPEPGLYEQYF.

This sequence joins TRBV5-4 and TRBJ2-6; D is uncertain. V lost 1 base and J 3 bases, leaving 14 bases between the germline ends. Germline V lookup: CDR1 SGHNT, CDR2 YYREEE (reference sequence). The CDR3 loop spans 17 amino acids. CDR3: CASSLLLAKGGANVLTF. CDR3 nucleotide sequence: TGTGCCAGCAGCTTGTTGCTGGCTAAAGGTGGGGCCAACGTCCTGACTTTC.

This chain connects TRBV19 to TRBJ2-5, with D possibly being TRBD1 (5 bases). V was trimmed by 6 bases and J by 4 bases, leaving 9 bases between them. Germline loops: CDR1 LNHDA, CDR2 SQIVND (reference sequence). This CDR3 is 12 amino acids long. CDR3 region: CASRQGTETQYF. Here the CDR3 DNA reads TGTGCCAGTAGGCAGGGAACAGAGACCCAGTACTTC.

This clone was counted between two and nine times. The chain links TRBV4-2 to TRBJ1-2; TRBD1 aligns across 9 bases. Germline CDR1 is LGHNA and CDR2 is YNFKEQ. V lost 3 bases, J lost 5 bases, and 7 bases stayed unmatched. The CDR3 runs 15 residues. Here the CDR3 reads CASSHPQGAGYGYTF. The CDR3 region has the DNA TGTGCCAGCAGCCACCCACAGGGGGCAGGGTATGGCTACACCTTC.

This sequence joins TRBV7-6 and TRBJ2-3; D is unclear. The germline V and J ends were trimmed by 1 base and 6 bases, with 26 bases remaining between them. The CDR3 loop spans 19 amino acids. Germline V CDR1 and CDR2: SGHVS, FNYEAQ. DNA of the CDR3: TGTGCCAGCAGCTTAGTACCTCCAGGCCGATACCCAAGTCGGGATACGCAGTATTTT. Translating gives CASSLVPPGRYPSRDTQYF.

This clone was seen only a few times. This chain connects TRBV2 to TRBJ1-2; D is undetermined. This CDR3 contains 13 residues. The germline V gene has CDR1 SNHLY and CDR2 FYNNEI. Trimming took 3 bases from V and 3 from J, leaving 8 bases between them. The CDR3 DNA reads TGTGCCAGCAGTGACTCCGGGGACTATGGCTACACCTTC. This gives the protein CASSDSGDYGYTF.

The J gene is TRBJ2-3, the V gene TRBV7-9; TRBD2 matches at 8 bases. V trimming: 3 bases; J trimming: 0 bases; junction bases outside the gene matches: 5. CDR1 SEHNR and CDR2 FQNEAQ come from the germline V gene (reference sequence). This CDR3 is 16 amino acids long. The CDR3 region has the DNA TGTGCCAGCAGCTTGGTAGCGGGACTTAGCACAGATACGCAGTATTTT. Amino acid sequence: CASSLVAGLSTDTQYF. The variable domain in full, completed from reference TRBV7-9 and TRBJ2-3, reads DTGVSQNPRHKITKRGQNVTFRCDPISEHNRLYWYRQTLGQGPEFLTYFQNEAQLEKSRLLSDRFSAERPKGSFSTLEIQRTEQGDSAMYLCASSLVAGLSTDTQYFGPGTRLTVL.

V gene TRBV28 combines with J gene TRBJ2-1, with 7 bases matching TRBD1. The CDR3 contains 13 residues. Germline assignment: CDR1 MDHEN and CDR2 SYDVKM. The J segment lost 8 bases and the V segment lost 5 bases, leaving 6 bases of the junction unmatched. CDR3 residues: CASSLYRGDEQFF. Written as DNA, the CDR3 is TGTGCCAGCAGTCTCTACAGGGGAGATGAGCAGTTCTTC.

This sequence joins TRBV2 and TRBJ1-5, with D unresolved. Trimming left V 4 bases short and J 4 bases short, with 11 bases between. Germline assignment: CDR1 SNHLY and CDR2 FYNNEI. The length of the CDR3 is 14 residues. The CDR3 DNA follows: TGTGCCAGCAGTGCATTGGGCAGTAATCAGCCCCAGCATTTT. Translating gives CASSALGSNQPQHF.

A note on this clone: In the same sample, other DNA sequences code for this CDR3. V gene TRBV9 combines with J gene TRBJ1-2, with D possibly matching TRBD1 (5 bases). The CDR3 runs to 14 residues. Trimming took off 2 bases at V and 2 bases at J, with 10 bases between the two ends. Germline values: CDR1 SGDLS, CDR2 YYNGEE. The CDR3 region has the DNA TGTGCCAGCAGCGTGGGGGGAGGGAACTATGGCTACACCTTC. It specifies CASSVGGGNYGYTF.

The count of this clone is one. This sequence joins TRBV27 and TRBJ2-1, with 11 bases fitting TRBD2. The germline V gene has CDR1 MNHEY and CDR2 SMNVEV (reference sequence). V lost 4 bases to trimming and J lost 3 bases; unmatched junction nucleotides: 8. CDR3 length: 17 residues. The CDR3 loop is CASSWSHLAGGYNEQFF. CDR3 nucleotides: TGTGCCAGCAGTTGGTCTCATCTAGCGGGAGGCTACAATGAGCAGTTCTTC.

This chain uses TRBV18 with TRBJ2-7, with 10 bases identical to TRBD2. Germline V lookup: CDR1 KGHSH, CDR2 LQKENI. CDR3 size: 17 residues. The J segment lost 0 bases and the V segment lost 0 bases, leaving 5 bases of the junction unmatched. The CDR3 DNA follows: TGTGCCAGCTCACCACCGAGCGGGAGGGACGGCTCCTACGAGCAGTACTTC. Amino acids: CASSPPSGRDGSYEQYF.

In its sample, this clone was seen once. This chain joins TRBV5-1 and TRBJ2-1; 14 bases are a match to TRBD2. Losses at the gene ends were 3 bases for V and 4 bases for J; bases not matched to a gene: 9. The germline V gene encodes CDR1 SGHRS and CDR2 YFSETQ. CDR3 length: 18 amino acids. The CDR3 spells CASSSSGLAGVGYNEQFF. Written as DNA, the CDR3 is TGCGCCAGCAGCTCTTCGGGACTAGCGGGAGTAGGGTACAATGAGCAGTTCTTC.

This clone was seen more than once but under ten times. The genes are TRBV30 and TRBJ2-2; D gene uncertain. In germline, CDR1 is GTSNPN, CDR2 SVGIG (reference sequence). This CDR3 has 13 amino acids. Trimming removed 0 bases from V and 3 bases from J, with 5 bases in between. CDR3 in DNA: TGTGCCTGGAGTGTGGGGTACACCGGGGAGCTGTTTTTT. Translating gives CAWSVGYTGELFF.

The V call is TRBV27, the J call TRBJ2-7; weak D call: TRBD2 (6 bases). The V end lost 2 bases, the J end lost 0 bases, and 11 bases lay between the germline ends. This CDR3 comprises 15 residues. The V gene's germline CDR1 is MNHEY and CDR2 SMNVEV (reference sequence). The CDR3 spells CASSLRRDPSYEQYF. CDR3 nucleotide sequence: TGTGCCAGCAGTTTAAGGCGGGACCCCTCCTACGAGCAGTACTTC.

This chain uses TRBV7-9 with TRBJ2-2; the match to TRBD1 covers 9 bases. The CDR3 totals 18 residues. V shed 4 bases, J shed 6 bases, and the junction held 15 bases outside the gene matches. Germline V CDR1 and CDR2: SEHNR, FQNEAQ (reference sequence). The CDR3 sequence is CASSSKSGTGLGAGELFF. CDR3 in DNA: TGTGCCAGCAGCTCTAAATCCGGGACAGGGCTAGGAGCCGGGGAGCTGTTTTTT. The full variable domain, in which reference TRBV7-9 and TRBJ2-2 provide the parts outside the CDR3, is DTGVSQNPRHKITKRGQNVTFRCDPISEHNRLYWYRQTLGQGPEFLTYFQNEAQLEKSRLLSDRFSAERPKGSFSTLEIQRTEQGDSAMYLCASSSKSGTGLGAGELFFGEGSRLTVL.

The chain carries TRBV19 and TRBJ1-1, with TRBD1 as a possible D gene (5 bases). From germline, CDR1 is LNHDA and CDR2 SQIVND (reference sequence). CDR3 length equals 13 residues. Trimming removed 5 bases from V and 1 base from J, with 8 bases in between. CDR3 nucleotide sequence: TGTGCCAGTAGTTGGGACGGGAACACTGAAGCTTTCTTT. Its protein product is CASSWDGNTEAFF.

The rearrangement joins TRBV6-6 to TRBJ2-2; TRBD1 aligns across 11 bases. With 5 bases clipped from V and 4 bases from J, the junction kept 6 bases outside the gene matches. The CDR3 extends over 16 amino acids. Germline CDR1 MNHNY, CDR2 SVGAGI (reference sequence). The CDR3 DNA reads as TGTGCCAGCAGTCAAACCGGGACAGGGGGCACCGGGGAGCTGTTTTTT. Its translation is CASSQTGTGGTGELFF.

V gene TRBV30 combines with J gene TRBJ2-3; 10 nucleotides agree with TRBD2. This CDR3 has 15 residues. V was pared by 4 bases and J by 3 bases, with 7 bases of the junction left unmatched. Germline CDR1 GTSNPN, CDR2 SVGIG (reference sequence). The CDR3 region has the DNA TGTGCCTGGACCCCCCTAGCGGGAGTGACAGATACGCAGTATTTT. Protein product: CAWTPLAGVTDTQYF.

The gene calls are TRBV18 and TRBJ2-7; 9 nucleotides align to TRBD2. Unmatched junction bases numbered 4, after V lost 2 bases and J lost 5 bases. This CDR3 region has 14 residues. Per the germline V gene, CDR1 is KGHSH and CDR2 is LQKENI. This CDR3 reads CASSPWGLADEQYF. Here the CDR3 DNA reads TGTGCCAGCTCACCATGGGGACTAGCAGACGAGCAGTACTTC.

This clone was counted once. The CDR3 nucleotides read TGTGCCAGCAGCGTATCGGGGGACGACAGCTCCTACAATGAGCAGTTCTTC. This sequence encodes CASSVSGDDSSYNEQFF. The chain couples TRBV9 to TRBJ2-1; maybe TRBD2 (6 bases). Germline CDR1 SGDLS, CDR2 YYNGEE. The CDR3 covers 17 residues. V was clipped by 1 base and J by 0 bases, with 14 bases between them.

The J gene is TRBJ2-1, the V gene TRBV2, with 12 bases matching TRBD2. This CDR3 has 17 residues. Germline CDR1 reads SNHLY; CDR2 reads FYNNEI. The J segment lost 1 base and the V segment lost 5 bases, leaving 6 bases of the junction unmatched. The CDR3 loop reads CASSRTSGIGSYNEQFF. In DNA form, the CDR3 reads TGTGCCAGCAGTCGGACTAGCGGGATAGGATCCTACAATGAGCAGTTCTTC.

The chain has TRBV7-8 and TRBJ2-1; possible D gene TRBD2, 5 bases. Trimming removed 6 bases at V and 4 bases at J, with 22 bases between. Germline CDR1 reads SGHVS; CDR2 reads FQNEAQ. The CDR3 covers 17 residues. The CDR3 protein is CASRNLAGGSTYNEQFF. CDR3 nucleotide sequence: TGTGCCAGCAGAAATCTAGCTGGTGGGAGCACGTACAATGAGCAGTTCTTC.